This record concerns one TCR beta chain sequence. Its antigen is still unknown. No quality values exist for individual bases; no much larger clone is one base distant. V is pruned by 2 bases and J by 2 bases, leaving 2 bases of the junction without a gene match. The CDR3 covers 15 residues, taking in both the cysteine and the phenylalanine. Just the 45-base CDR3 DNA is kept, in frame starting at base 1. The germline V gene (reference sequence) yields MNHEY for CDR1 and SMNVEV for CDR2. These data originate in a study of PD-1 blockade in classical Hodgkin lymphoma (dated by TCRdb to about 2020). About the full investigation: Nivolumab dosing was 3 mg/kg intravenously every 2 weeks, continuing until either disease progression or unacceptable toxicity. To define a peripheral blood immune signature of response to PD-1 blockade in classical Hodgkin lymphoma, the study combined TCR beta sequencing with CyTOF.

In the paper's terms, the time point label means: cycle 4 day 1 (C4D1), after more than five weeks of nivolumab. Every trial patient had relapsed after autologous stem cell transplantation, and cohorts A, B and C differed in prior brentuximab vedotin exposure. Magnetic negative selection with a Miltenyi CD4+ T cell isolation kit was used to purify CD4+ T cells from thawed PBMCs. A total of roughly 60 patients with relapsed/refractory classical Hodgkin lymphoma made up the trial cohort, and each patient's best overall response was complete response, partial response or progressive disease. In the multi-cohort phase II CheckMate 205 trial, trial patients received single-agent nivolumab. An independent review committee assessed best overall response by applying the 2007 International Working Group response criteria. Trial PBMCs were collected immediately before nivolumab initiation (C1D1) and during therapy at cycle 2 day 1 and cycle 4 day 1. Peripheral blood was collected in 8 mL Vacutainer Cell Preparation Tubes, from which PBMCs were isolated by centrifugation and then cryopreserved. Purified CD4+ and CD8+ fractions were generated only in cases for which an additional PBMC sample was available. Magnetically labelled cells were removed on LS columns in a quadroMACS separator, and the flow-through was retained as the purified fraction.

The Qiagen DNeasy kit was used to extract genomic DNA from unsorted PBMCs and from the negatively selected CD4+ and CD8+ fractions. TCR beta CDR3 regions were amplified by immunoSEQ multiplex PCR using primers annealing to V and J segments. A synthetic immune receptor repertoire was used to minimize amplification bias, and any residual bias was removed computationally once sequencing was done. Per the authors' processing: Custom Python scripts were used to quantify repertoire diversity as the Shannon entropy index. Unsorted, CD4+ and CD8+ repertoires were analyzed separately, except in combined analyses where CD4+ and CD8+ sequences were merged in silico. A clone was considered expanded if an increase in frequency of at least 2-fold after treatment relative to C1D1 was found, and a pseudocount of 0.5 was applied to clones undetected at baseline. Singleton clones were defined as clones with 0 or 1 copy at C1D1, and non-singleton clones were defined as clones with 2 or more copies. Clones expanded in unsorted samples were labelled as CD4+, CD8+ or unknown by matching protein sequences in sorted samples from the same patient. Wilcoxon tests on paired samples were used to test diversity changes from C1D1 to C4D1. Imported from immuneACCESS, the table was reduced by TCRdb to in-frame sequences with V and J called. These copies leave out some clones; in studies compared against another copy, an unresolved V gene accounts for under half, and the cause of the remainder is not known. V and J calls and clone size are those listed in that table; D and trimming were worked out from the DNA. The sample table holds some 9,500 clones, of which 75% were seen once. Roughly 4.5% of the sample goes to the ten largest clones.

Overall study results and their limits: Lower diversity was seen in patients whose nivolumab began less than 1 year after ASCT, and these patients were left out of later analyses so that immune reconstitution would not confound the results. Baseline TCR diversity was reported to be lower in newly diagnosed patients than in healthy donors and to be lower still in relapsed/refractory patients. Among trial patients, those achieving complete response had baseline diversity similar to that of newly diagnosed patients, while diversity was significantly lower in partial responders and progressors. Only a single clinical trial cohort was studied, and what caused the repertoire differences, possibly disease activity or prior therapy, remained undefined. CD4+ but not CD8+ TCR diversity rose significantly by C4D1 (p=0.0027 vs p=0.16), most apparent in complete responders (p=0.02).

The chain links TRBV27 with TRBJ2-5; 10 central bases correspond to TRBD1. Here the sequenced sample was CD4+ T cells from blood, taken before the fourth cycle of nivolumab. The receptor was derived from a human donor with classical Hodgkin lymphoma. Here the CDR3 is given as CASSLGQGGQETQYF. The nucleotides are TGTGCCAGCAGTTTAGGACAGGGGGGACAAGAGACCCAGTACTTC.